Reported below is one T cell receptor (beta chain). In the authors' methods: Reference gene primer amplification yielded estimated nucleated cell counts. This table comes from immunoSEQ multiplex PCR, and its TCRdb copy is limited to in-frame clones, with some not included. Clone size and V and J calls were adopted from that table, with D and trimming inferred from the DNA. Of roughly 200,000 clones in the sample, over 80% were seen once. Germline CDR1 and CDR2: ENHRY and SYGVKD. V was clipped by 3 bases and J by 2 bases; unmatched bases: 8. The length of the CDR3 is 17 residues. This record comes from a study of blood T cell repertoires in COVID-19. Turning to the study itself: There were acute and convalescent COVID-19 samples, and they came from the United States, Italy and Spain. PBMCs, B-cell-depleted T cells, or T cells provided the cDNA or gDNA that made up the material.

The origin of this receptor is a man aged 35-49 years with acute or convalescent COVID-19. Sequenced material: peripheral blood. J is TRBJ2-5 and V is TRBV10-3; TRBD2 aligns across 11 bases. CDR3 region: CAISDGVGTSGQETQYF. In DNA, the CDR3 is TGTGCCATCAGTGACGGTGTAGGGACTAGCGGACAAGAGACCCAGTACTTC.